These 4 T cell receptor beta chains were sequenced from one sample in a study of blood T cell repertoires in COVID-19. Using immunoSEQ multiplex PCR, the repertoire was profiled, and TCRdb retains in-frame clones only, with some absent. The table shows tens of thousands of clones, with roughly nine tenths occurring only once. Sequencing was carried out using peripheral blood. Every receptor here comes from a man between 50 and 59 years old with active COVID-19.

The chain employs TRBV9 and TRBJ2-1; tentative D call: TRBD1 (6 bases). CDR1 SGDLS and CDR2 YYNGEE come from the germline V gene. The germline V and J ends were trimmed by 5 bases and 4 bases, with 25 bases remaining between them. The CDR3 spans 18 residues. CDR3: CASSSFSLGHPAYNEQFF. The CDR3 DNA reads as TGTGCCAGCAGTTCCTTCAGCCTGGGACACCCAGCATACAATGAGCAGTTCTTC.

The chain employs TRBV27 and TRBJ1-4, with a weak D call TRBD1 (5 bases). Germline loops: CDR1 MNHEY, CDR2 SMNVEV (reference sequence). CDR3 length: 14 amino acids. The V end lost 8 bases, the J end lost 11 bases, and 21 bases lay between the germline ends. CDR3 sequence reads: CASDSSRQPWKLFF. CDR3 nucleotides: TGTGCCAGCGATTCTAGTCGACAGCCGTGGAAACTGTTTTTT.

This chain uses TRBV5-1 with TRBJ2-5, with TRBD2 matching over 11 bases. J gave up 2 bases and V 3 bases, and 3 bases lay outside the gene matches. The CDR3 runs to 15 residues. Germline V CDR1 and CDR2: SGHRS, YFSETQ. The CDR3 here is CASSSGTSGQETQYF. The CDR3 nucleotides are TGCGCCAGCAGCTCCGGGACTAGCGGTCAAGAGACCCAGTACTTC.

The chain couples TRBV6-4 to TRBJ2-3, with no clear D. There are 14 residues in the CDR3. The germline CDR1 and CDR2 sequences are MRHNA and SNTAGT. V shed 7 bases and J shed 3 bases, with 14 bases lying between them. The CDR3 protein is CASKARISTDTQYF. The CDR3 nucleotides are TGTGCCAGCAAGGCTAGAATTAGTACAGATACGCAGTATTTT.